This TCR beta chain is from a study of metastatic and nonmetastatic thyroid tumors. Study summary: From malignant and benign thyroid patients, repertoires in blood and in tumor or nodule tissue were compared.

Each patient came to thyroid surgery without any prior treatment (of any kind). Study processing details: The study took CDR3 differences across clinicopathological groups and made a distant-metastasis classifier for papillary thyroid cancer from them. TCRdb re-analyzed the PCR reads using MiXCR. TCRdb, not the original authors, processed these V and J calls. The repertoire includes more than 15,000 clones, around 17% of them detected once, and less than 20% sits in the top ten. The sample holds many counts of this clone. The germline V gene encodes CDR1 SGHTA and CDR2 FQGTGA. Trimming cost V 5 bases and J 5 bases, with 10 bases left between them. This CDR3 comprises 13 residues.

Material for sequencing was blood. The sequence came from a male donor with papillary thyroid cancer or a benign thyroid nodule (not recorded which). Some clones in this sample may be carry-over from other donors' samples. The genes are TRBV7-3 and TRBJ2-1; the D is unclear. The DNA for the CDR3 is TGTGCCAGCAGCCTATCACCGAACAATGAGCAGTTCTTC. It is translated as CASSLSPNNEQFF.